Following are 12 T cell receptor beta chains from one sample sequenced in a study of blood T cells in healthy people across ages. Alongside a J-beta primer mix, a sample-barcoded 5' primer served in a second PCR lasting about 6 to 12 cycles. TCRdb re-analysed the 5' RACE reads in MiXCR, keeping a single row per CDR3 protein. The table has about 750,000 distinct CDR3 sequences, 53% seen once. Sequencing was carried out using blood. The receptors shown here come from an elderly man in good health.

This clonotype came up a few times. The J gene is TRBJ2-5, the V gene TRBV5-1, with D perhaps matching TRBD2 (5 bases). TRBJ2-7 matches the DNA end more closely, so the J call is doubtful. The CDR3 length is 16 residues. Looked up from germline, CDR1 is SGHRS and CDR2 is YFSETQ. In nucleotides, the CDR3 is TGCGCCAGCAGCTTGGTCGAGGGCTTGGGGTCCTACGAGCAGTACTTC. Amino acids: CASSLVEGLGSYEQYF.

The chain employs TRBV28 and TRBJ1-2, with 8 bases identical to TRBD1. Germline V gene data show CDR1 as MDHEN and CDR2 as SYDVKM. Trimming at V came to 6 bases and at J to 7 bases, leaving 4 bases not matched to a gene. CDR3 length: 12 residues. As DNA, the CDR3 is TGTGCCAGCAGGGTGGACAGGGCTGGCTACACCTTC. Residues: CASRVDRAGYTF.

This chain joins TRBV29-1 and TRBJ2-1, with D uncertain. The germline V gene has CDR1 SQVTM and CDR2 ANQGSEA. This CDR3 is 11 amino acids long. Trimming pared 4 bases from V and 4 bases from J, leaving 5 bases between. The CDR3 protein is CSVGIYNEQFF. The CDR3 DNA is TGCAGCGTTGGGATTTACAATGAGCAGTTCTTC.

The CDR3 sequence is CASSSAGTQYF. CDR3 coding DNA: TGTGCCAGCAGCTCCGCCGGGACCCAGTACTTC. The chain employs TRBV6-2 or TRBV6-3 and TRBJ2-4; D is unresolved. The J call may be mistaken, given a closer DNA end match to TRBJ2-5. In germline, CDR1 is MNHEY, CDR2 SVGEGT. The CDR3 runs to 11 residues.

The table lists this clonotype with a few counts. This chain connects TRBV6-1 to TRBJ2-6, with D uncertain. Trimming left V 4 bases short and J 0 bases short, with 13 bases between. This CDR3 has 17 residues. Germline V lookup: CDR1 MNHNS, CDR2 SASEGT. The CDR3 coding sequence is TGTGCCAGCAGTGTTAAGGGCCCCCCCTCTGGGGCCAACGTCCTGACTTTC. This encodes CASSVKGPPSGANVLTF.

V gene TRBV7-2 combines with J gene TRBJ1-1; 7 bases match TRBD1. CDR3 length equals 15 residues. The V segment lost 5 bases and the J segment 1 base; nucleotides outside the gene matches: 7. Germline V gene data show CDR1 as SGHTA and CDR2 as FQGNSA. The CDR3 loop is CTSSPRQGGNTEAFF. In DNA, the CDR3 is TGTACCAGCAGCCCTCGACAGGGAGGGAACACTGAAGCTTTCTTT.

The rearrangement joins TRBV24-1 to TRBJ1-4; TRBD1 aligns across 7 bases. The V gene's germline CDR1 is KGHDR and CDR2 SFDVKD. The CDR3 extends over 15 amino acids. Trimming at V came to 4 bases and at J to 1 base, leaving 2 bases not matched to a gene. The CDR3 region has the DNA TGTGCCACCAGTGACCACAGGGGAACTAATGAAAAACTGTTTTTT. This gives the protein CATSDHRGTNEKLFF.

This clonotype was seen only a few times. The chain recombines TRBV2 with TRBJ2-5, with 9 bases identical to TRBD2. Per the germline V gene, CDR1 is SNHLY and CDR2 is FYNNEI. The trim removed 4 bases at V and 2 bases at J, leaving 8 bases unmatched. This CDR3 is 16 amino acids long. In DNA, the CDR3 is TGTGCCAGCAGTGGGGCGACTAGCGGCCAACAAGAGACCCAGTACTTC. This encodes CASSGATSGQQETQYF.

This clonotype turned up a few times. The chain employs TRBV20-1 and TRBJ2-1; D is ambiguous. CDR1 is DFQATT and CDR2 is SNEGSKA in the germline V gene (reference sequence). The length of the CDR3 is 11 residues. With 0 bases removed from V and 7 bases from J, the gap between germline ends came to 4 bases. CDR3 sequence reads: CSARESNEQFF. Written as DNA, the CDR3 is TGCAGTGCTAGAGAATCGAATGAGCAGTTCTTC.

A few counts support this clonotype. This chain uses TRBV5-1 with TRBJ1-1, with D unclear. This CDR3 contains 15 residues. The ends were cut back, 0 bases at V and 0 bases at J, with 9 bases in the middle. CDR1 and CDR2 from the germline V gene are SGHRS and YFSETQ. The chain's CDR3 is CASSLVRVMNTEAFF. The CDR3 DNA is TGCGCCAGCAGCTTGGTAAGGGTAATGAACACTGAAGCTTTCTTT.

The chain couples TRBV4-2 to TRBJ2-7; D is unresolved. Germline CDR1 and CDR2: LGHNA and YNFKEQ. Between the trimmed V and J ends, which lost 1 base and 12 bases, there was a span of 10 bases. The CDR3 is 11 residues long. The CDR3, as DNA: TGTGCCAGCAGCCAAGTTGGCTGGTTGTACTTC. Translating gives CASSQVGWLYF.

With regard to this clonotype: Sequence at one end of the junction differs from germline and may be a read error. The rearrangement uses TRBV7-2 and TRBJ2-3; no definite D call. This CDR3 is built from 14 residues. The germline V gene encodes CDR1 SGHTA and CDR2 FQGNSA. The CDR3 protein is CASSLGSRTDAQYF. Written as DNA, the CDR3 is TGTGCCAGCAGCTTGGGCTCCCGCACAGATGCGCAGTATTTT.